The T cell receptor beta chain described here comes from a study of blood T cell repertoires in COVID-19 (TCRdb year 2020). For the study in its entirety: Collaborator samples came from the United States, Italy and Spain and covered acute and convalescent phases of COVID-19. The prospective study material was composed of cDNA or gDNA derived from T cells, B-cell-depleted T cells, or PBMCs. The samples were drawn from two sources: the first 160 participants of the ongoing ImmuneRACE study, and 1,000 to 1,500 subjects contributed by 6 global collaborators. The sample metadata nearly always contained a de-identified subject ID, COVID-19 status, age in years and sex. The dataset comprised deeply sampled blood TCRbeta repertoires from subjects exposed to, actively infected with, or recovered from COVID-19. The repertoires were made available in a free public database intended to serve as a resource for research on the immune response to SARS-CoV-2. Where available, HLA class I and class II types were taken from metadata supplied by the sample provider and were not determined by assay-based typing.

What the authors observed across the whole study: The quantity of clinical and demographic metadata differed by source and by participant and was supplied without curation.

The CDR3 measures 14 amino acids from cysteine to phenylalanine. The DNA shown is the 42-base CDR3, in frame from base 1. The germline V gene gives CDR1 as KGHSH and CDR2 as LQKENI. Concerning this clone itself: Its antigen is unknown. Mismatch with germline at one junction end may stem from a read error.

TCRbeta CDR3 regions were amplified from genomic DNA by means of the immunoSEQ Assay, a bias-controlled multiplex PCR. As for how the authors treated the data: The number of nucleated cells in each sample was estimated by amplification of reference gene primers within the assay. To quantify the absolute abundance of each unique TCRbeta CDR3 rearrangement, sequence reads were collapsed and filtered. For each sample, productive Simpson clonality was calculated as the square root of Simpson's diversity index across productive rearrangements. As stored in TCRdb, this immuneACCESS dataset retains in-frame rearrangements with V and J assigned. A fraction of the clones does not appear; measured against another copy, unresolved V genes explain less than half of the discrepancy, and the remainder lacks a known reason. The DNA gave D and trimming, while V, J and clone size come from that table. The sample contains some 250,000 clones, approximately 90% of them found a single time. Roughly 9% of the sample comes from the top ten.

In the prospective study, participants were roughly 18 to 100 years old, resided in about 25 geographic areas of the United States, and were enrolled through a virtual design. To assign participants to cohorts, the prospective study relied on clinical history that participants themselves reported in a screening survey and a study questionnaire. Recovered participants in ImmuneRACE Cohort 3 were defined as having two consecutive negative NP/OP PCR tests, clearance from a healthcare professional, or resolution of symptoms. In the prospective study, whole blood, serum and a nasopharyngeal or oropharyngeal swab were collected from each participant by mobile phlebotomists. Additional blood draws and questionnaires over an approximately two-month period could optionally be provided by prospective study participants. Before DNA extraction, prospective study blood samples were shipped either frozen or at room temperature.

This receptor chain uses TRBV18 and TRBJ1-2; the D gene is possibly TRBD1, with 5 bases matching. Input material: PBMCs or T cells enriched from blood (not recorded which). This receptor was identified in a man in his forties or fifties who had recovered from COVID-19. The CDR3 corresponds to CASSPTLDSPPGAF. The sequence in DNA is TGTGCCAGCTCACCGACCCTCGACAGTCCCCCGGGCGCCTTC.